The 29 T cell receptor beta chains given below trace back to one sample, sequenced in a study of Tregs in tolerant kidney transplant recipients (dated by TCRdb to the late 2010s). The time point label, as the study defines it: blood sample drawn before combined kidney and bone marrow transplant. Receptors were amplified or captured by the immunoSEQ multiplex PCR assay. TCRdb limited this immuneACCESS table to in-frame rearrangements with V and J called. A share of clones is missing; checked studies link under half to unresolved V genes, and the rest is unexplained. For this sample the table gives about 72,000 clones, of which roughly 89% were detected only once. Roughly 9.7% of the sample is in the top ten clones. The sample consisted of CD8+ T cells from blood, taken before the transplant. Source of these receptors: a human donor who received a combined kidney and bone marrow transplant.

This clone appeared once. The CDR3 here is CASSSKLAGIAGELFF. The CDR3 nucleotides are TGTGCCAGCAGCTCTAAACTAGCGGGGATTGCCGGGGAGCTGTTTTTT. This chain joins TRBV27 and TRBJ2-2; 10 bases fit TRBD2. Trimming removed 6 bases from V and 6 bases from J; junction bases left unmatched: 10. The length of the CDR3 is 16 residues. Germline V gene sequence: CDR1 MNHEY, CDR2 SMNVEV (reference sequence).

Regarding this clone: Other DNA sequences in this sample translate to the same CDR3. V is TRBV27 and J is TRBJ2-7; D is possibly TRBD2 (5 bases). Germline CDR1 reads MNHEY; CDR2 reads SMNVEV (reference sequence). V lost 8 bases to trimming and J lost 2 bases, with 13 bases between them. The CDR3 runs to 13 residues. CDR3 sequence (DNA): TGTGCCAGCTCCCTCGGAGGACCCTACGAGCAGTACTTC. Translation: CASSLGGPYEQYF.

This sequence joins TRBV5-1 and TRBJ1-1, with D perhaps TRBD1 (6 bases). The V and J ends lost 4 bases and 6 bases respectively, with 19 bases between them. Germline CDR1 reads SGHRS; CDR2 reads YFSETQ. CDR3 length: 15 amino acids. CDR3 region: CASSVDPTGSPEAFF. CDR3 bases: TGCGCCAGCAGCGTCGACCCGACAGGATCACCTGAAGCTTTCTTT. Complete variable domain (other parts from reference TRBV5-1 and TRBJ1-1): KAGVTQTPRYLIKTRGQQVTLSCSPISGHRSVSWYQQTPGQGLQFLFEYFSETQRNKGNFPGRFSGRQFSNSRSEMNVSTLELGDSALYLCASSVDPTGSPEAFFGQGTRLTVV.

The chain recombines TRBV5-4 with TRBJ1-1, with a weak D call TRBD1 (5 bases). V lost 4 bases and J 5 bases, leaving 15 bases between the germline ends. Germline V gene lookup returns CDR1 SGHNT and CDR2 YYREEE (reference sequence). The CDR3 is 14 residues long. Written as DNA, the CDR3 is TGTGCCAGCAGCCTGGACACTCCTAGGACTGAAGCTTTCTTT. It encodes CASSLDTPRTEAFF.

This clone has only one observation. The chain employs TRBV6-6 and TRBJ2-3; possibly TRBD1 for D (6 bases). The CDR3 spans 12 residues. Trimming removed 5 bases from V and 6 bases from J, with 9 bases in between. Germline CDR1 MNHNY, CDR2 SVGAGI (reference sequence). The CDR3 sequence is CASSTDRDTQYF. For the CDR3, the DNA is TGTGCCAGCAGTACCGACAGGGATACGCAGTATTTT.

The V and J genes are TRBV6-5 and TRBJ2-7; D is undetermined. In germline, CDR1 is MNHEY, CDR2 SVGAGI. V was pared by 2 bases and J by 3 bases, with 8 bases between. This CDR3 has 13 residues. CDR3 in DNA: TGTGCCAGCAGTTACAGAGGAAACTACGAGCAGTACTTC. Translated: CASSYRGNYEQYF.

The CDR3 protein is CASSLAWSTGHYEQYF. The CDR3 coding sequence is TGTGCCAGCAGTTTGGCCTGGTCGACAGGGCACTACGAGCAGTACTTC. The chain recombines TRBV27 with TRBJ2-5; 7 bases are shared with TRBD1. The DNA end is more similar to TRBJ2-7, so the J call may be wrong. CDR3 length equals 16 residues. From germline, CDR1 is MNHEY and CDR2 SMNVEV (reference sequence).

The V gene is TRBV7-2, the J gene TRBJ1-2, with 7 positions matching TRBD1. The CDR3 sequence is 13 residues long. V lost 4 bases, J lost 4 bases, and 3 bases stayed unmatched. Germline V gives CDR1 SGHTA, CDR2 FQGNSA. The CDR3 loop is CASSSGQIYGYTF. In DNA, the CDR3 is TGTGCCAGCAGCTCGGGACAGATCTATGGCTACACCTTC.

This chain links TRBV5-5 with TRBJ1-1, with TRBD1 as a possible D gene (6 bases). Trimming stripped 2 bases from V and 0 bases from J, with 11 bases between. The CDR3 spans 15 residues. In germline, CDR1 is SGHKS, CDR2 YYEKEE (reference sequence). The CDR3 nucleotides are TGTGCCAGCAGCTTTGGGGACACGATGAACACTGAAGCTTTCTTT. Its translation is CASSFGDTMNTEAFF.

The genes are TRBV9 and TRBJ2-1; D is possibly TRBD1 (6 bases). V lost 1 base and J 8 bases, leaving 10 bases between the germline ends. The length of the CDR3 is 13 residues. In germline, CDR1 is SGDLS, CDR2 YYNGEE. The CDR3 reads CASSVNRADEQFF. The CDR3 nucleotides are TGTGCCAGCAGCGTAAACAGGGCCGATGAGCAGTTCTTC. Full variable domain (outside the CDR3, taken from reference TRBV9 and TRBJ2-1): DSGVTQTPKHLITATGQRVTLRCSPRSGDLSVYWYQQSLDQGLQFLIQYYNGEERAKGNILERFSAQQFPDLHSELNLSSLELGDSALYFCASSVNRADEQFFGPGTRLTVL.

The genes are TRBV5-1 and TRBJ1-6, with 9 positions matching TRBD1. The germline gives CDR1 SGHRS, CDR2 YFSETQ. The V gene end was trimmed by 4 bases and the J gene end by 4 bases; junction bases not matched to a gene: 12. The CDR3 runs to 18 residues. CDR3 in amino acids: CASSETGDREPYNSPLHF. CDR3 DNA: TGCGCCAGCAGCGAAACAGGGGACAGGGAGCCATATAATTCACCCCTCCACTTT.

The chain joins TRBV7-6 to TRBJ1-3; TRBD1 aligns across 7 bases. V was clipped by 5 bases and J by 1 base; unmatched bases: 8. Germline CDR1 SGHVS, CDR2 FNYEAQ. The CDR3 consists of 16 residues. DNA for the CDR3: TGTGCCAGCAGCACCCCTCAGGGGGAATCTGGAAACACCATATATTTT. As protein: CASSTPQGESGNTIYF.

This sequence joins TRBV7-2 and TRBJ2-1; TRBD2 matches 8 bases. The ends lost 4 bases at V and 7 bases at J; junction bases unmatched: 12. Germline V gives CDR1 SGHTA, CDR2 FQGNSA. The CDR3 runs 16 residues. CDR3 residues: CASSYSRGGAGNEQFF. CDR3 bases: TGTGCCAGCAGCTACTCCCGGGGGGGGGCAGGAAATGAGCAGTTCTTC.

This rearrangement joins TRBV15 to TRBJ2-7, with a possible D match to TRBD2 (5 bases). CDR1 and CDR2 (germline): LNHNV, YYDKDF (reference sequence). V dropped 6 bases and J dropped 6 bases, with 18 bases sitting between them. CDR3 size: 14 residues. This chain's CDR3 is CATRAGVVEVEQYF. The CDR3 region has the DNA TGTGCCACCAGGGCAGGAGTGGTGGAGGTCGAGCAGTACTTC.

The chain uses TRBV28 and TRBJ2-3; 7 nucleotides match TRBD2. V shed 5 bases, J shed 6 bases, and the junction held 8 bases outside the gene matches. The CDR3 is 14 residues long. Per the germline V gene, CDR1 is MDHEN and CDR2 is SYDVKM. CDR3 amino acids: CASSRGRGLDTQYF. The CDR3 DNA sequence: TGTGCCAGCAGTCGGGGGAGGGGTCTGGATACGCAGTATTTT.

The chain links TRBV10-3 to TRBJ2-7; 7 nucleotides line up with TRBD1. The CDR3 spans 16 residues. Germline CDR1 reads ENHRY; CDR2 reads SYGVKD. V gave up 0 bases and J gave up 3 bases; unmatched junction bases: 8. DNA for the CDR3: TGTGCCATCAGTGAGTCTCCGACAGGGCTGGACTACGAGCAGTACTTC. Translation: CAISESPTGLDYEQYF.

The chain recombines TRBV9 with TRBJ2-5, with 9 bases identical to TRBD1. CDR1 is SGDLS and CDR2 is YYNGEE in the germline V gene. V lost 1 base to trimming and J lost 5 bases; unmatched junction nucleotides: 12. The CDR3 has 17 residues. CDR3 in DNA: TGTGCCAGCAGCGTAAATTCGGAGGGGACAGGGATGGAGACCCAGTACTTC. The encoded protein is CASSVNSEGTGMETQYF.

This clone has just one count. The V and J genes are TRBV6-5 and TRBJ2-3, with a possible D match to TRBD2 (5 bases). Looked up from germline, CDR1 is MNHEY and CDR2 is SVGAGI. V lost 6 bases to trimming and J lost 6 bases, with 16 bases between them. This CDR3 region has 14 residues. CDR3 loop: CASSPVLSGDTQYF. The CDR3 DNA reads TGTGCCAGCAGCCCCGTTCTAAGCGGCGATACGCAGTATTTT.

This clone is a singleton in its sample. The DNA of the CDR3 is TGTGCCAGCAGCCAAAGGGGACAGGGGGCAGAAGATGGCTACACCTTC. Translated: CASSQRGQGAEDGYTF. The chain has TRBV4-2 and TRBJ1-2; 12 bases agree with TRBD1. The CDR3 runs to 16 residues. Germline V CDR1 and CDR2: LGHNA, YNFKEQ. Losses at the gene ends were 2 bases for V and 6 bases for J; bases not matched to a gene: 7.

The V call is TRBV19, the J call TRBJ1-5; no definite D call. V was shortened by 2 bases and J by 9 bases, with 14 bases between the two germline ends. CDR3 length: 14 residues. CDR1 LNHDA and CDR2 SQIVND come from the germline V gene (reference sequence). In DNA form, the CDR3 reads TGTGCCAGTAGTATATACGGACTCTCCCGGCCCCAGCATTTT. Its translation is CASSIYGLSRPQHF.

On this clone itself: Other DNA sequences in this specimen translate into the identical CDR3. The CDR3 nucleotides are TGTGCCACGCTAAGAGGCTCCTATAATTCACCCCTCCACTTT. It codes for CATLRGSYNSPLHF. V is TRBV6-6 and J is TRBJ1-6; D is undetermined. This CDR3 region has 14 residues. Trimming stripped 10 bases from V and 0 bases from J, with 10 bases between. In germline, CDR1 is MNHNY, CDR2 SVGAGI (reference sequence).

The CDR3 sequence: CASSPDDRESYNSPLHF. As DNA, the CDR3 is TGTGCCAGCAGTCCAGACGACAGGGAATCCTATAATTCACCCCTCCACTTT. The rearrangement joins TRBV27 to TRBJ1-6, with TRBD1 matching 7 bases. Looked up from germline, CDR1 is MNHEY and CDR2 is SMNVEV (reference sequence). The CDR3 has 17 residues. J gave up 1 base and V 5 bases, and 8 bases lay outside the gene matches.

The V call is TRBV9, the J call TRBJ2-1; TRBD1 matches 10 bases. V gave up 0 bases and J gave up 6 bases; unmatched junction bases: 6. The CDR3 spans 16 residues. The germline V gene encodes CDR1 SGDLS and CDR2 YYNGEE. CDR3 DNA: TGTGCCAGCAGCGTAGATGGGGGGACAGGGGTCAATGAGCAGTTCTTC. Protein product: CASSVDGGTGVNEQFF.

As regards this clone: One junction end does not reproduce the germline sequence, and a read error may be involved. This chain connects TRBV27 to TRBJ2-7; perhaps TRBD2 as D (6 bases). The CDR3 has 12 residues. Per germline, CDR1 MNHEY and CDR2 SMNVEV (reference sequence). In nucleotides, the CDR3 is TGTGCCGGCAGGACTACAGCAAACGAGCAGTACTTC. It codes for CAGRTTANEQYF.

A word on this clone: This specimen includes other DNA sequences encoding the same CDR3. The gene calls are TRBV27 and TRBJ2-7, with D maybe TRBD1 (5 bases). Germline V gene data show CDR1 as MNHEY and CDR2 as SMNVEV (reference sequence). The V gene lost 1 base and the J gene lost 6 bases, with 7 bases spanning the gap. The CDR3 has 12 residues. CDR3 nucleotides: TGTGCCAGCAGTTTATTGCAGGGCGAGCAGTACTTC. Protein product: CASSLLQGEQYF.

CDR3 amino acids: CASSPGTGDEAFF. Here the CDR3 DNA reads TGTGCCAGCAGCCCCGGGACAGGGGATGAAGCTTTCTTT. The rearrangement uses TRBV11-2 and TRBJ1-1; 10 nucleotides line up with TRBD1. Germline V gene data show CDR1 as SGHAT and CDR2 as FQNNGV. This CDR3 comprises 13 residues. J lost 7 bases, V lost 5 bases, and 4 bases had no gene match.

The gene calls are TRBV6-6 and TRBJ2-2, with D uncertain. Germline V gives CDR1 MNHNY, CDR2 SVGAGI (reference sequence). The CDR3 extends over 12 amino acids. V shed 2 bases and J shed 8 bases, with 6 bases lying between them. The CDR3 spells CASSYGSGELFF. The CDR3 DNA sequence: TGTGCCAGCAGTTACGGCTCGGGGGAGCTGTTTTTT.

The chain joins TRBV27 to TRBJ2-5; TRBD1 is a possible D gene (6 bases). Germline CDR1 reads MNHEY; CDR2 reads SMNVEV (reference sequence). Trimming cost V 3 bases and J 5 bases, with 19 bases left between them. This CDR3 is 16 amino acids long. CDR3 loop: CASSFRGEGVGETQYF. CDR3 in DNA: TGTGCCAGCAGTTTCAGGGGAGAAGGGGTGGGTGAGACCCAGTACTTC.

The chain couples TRBV27 to TRBJ1-2, with TRBD1 matching over 7 bases. Germline lookup yields CDR1 MNHEY and CDR2 SMNVEV (reference sequence). The CDR3 has 15 amino acids. The V and J ends lost 3 bases and 2 bases, in that order; junction bases with no gene match: 6. For the CDR3, the DNA is TGTGCCAGCAGTTTGGGGGGACAGTGGAACTATGGCTACACCTTC. Translated, it gives CASSLGGQWNYGYTF.